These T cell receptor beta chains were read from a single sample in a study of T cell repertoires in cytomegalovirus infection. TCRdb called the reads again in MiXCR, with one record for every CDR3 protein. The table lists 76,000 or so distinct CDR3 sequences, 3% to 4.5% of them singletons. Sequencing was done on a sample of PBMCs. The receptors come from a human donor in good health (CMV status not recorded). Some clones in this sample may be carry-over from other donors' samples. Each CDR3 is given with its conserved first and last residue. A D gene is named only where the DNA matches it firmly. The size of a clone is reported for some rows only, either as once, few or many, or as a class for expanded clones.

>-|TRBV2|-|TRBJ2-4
TGTGCCAGCGACCAAGCCAAAAACATTCAGTACTTC
CASDQAKNIQYF
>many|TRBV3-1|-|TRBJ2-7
TGTGCCAGCAGCCAGACGACATCAGTGGTTTACGAGCAGTACTTC
CASSQTTSVVYEQYF
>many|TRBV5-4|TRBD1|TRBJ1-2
TGTGCCAGCAGCTTGGGAGGACAGGGTAACTATGGCTACACCTTC
CASSLGGQGNYGYTF
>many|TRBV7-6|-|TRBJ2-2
TGTGCCAGCAGCACTCTCACCGGGGAGCTGTTTTTT
CASSTLTGELFF
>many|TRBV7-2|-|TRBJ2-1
TGTGCCAGCAGCTTTGGGGTTAAGGGCAATGAGCAGTTCTTC
CASSFGVKGNEQFF
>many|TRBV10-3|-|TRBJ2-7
TGTGCCATCAACGGGGAGCAGTACTTC
CAINGEQYF
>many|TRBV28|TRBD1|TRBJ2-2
TGTGCCAGCTTGGAGTGGACAGGACTCTCGACCGGGGAGCTGTTTTTT
CASLEWTGLSTGELFF
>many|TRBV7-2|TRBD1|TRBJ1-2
TGTGCCAGCAGCTTAGGACAGGGACCCAACTATGGCTACACCTTC
CASSLGQGPNYGYTF
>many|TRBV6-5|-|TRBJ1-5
TGTGCCAGCAGGGGAGGGAGGAGAAGCAATCAGCCCCAGCATTTT
CASRGGRRSNQPQHF
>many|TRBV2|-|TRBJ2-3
TGTGCCAGCAGAAGCGGACTCCCCAGCGCAGATACGCAGTATTTT
CASRSGLPSADTQYF
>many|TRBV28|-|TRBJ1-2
TGTGCCAGCAGTTTCCGGACAGCACATGGCTACACCTTC
CASSFRTAHGYTF
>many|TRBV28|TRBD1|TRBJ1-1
TGTGCCATCAAACAAGCAGGGGGCCTCGCGTTTGAAGCTTTCTTT
CAIKQAGGLAFEAFF
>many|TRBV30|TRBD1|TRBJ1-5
TGTGCCTGGGGGGACAGGACGAATCAGCCCCAGCATTTT
CAWGDRTNQPQHF
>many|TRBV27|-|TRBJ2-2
TGTGCCAGCAGGGAAACACAGTTAAACACCGGGGAGCTGTTTTTT
CASRETQLNTGELFF
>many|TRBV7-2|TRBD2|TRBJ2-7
TGTGCCAGCAGCTTATTAGGACTAGCGGGGAGCGAGCAGTACTTC
CASSLLGLAGSEQYF
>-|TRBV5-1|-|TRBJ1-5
TGCGGCAGCAGCCCCGGGGTCCTCAGCGGGCAGCCCCAGCATTTT
CGSSPGVLSGQPQHF
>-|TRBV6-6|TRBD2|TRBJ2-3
TGTGCCAGCAGTTCTCCCTCGACTAGCGGGAGAGATACCGACACAGATACGCAGTATTTT
CASSSPSTSGRDTDTDTQYF
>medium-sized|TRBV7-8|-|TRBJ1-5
TGTGCCAGCAGCTTACCGGGGAACTGGGGCAATCAGCCCCAGCATTTT
CASSLPGNWGNQPQHF
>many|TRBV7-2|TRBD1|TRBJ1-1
TGTGCCAGCAGGCAGGGGGGGGGAGGCACTGAAGCTTTCTTT
CASRQGGGGTEAFF
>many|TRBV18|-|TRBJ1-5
TGTGCCAGCTCCCCGGCGCCAAATCAGCCCCAGCATTTT
CASSPAPNQPQHF